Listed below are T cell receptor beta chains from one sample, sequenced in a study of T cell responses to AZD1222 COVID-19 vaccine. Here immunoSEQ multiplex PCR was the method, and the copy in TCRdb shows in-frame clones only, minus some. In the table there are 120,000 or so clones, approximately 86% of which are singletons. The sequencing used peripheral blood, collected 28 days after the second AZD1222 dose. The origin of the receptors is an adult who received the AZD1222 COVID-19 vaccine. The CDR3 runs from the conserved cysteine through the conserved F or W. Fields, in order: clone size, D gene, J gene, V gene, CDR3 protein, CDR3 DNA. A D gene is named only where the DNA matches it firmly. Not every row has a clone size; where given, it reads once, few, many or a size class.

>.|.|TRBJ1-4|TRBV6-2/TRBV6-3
CASSSRLWLPNEKLFF
TGTGCCAGCAGTTCAAGGTTGTGGCTGCCGAATGAAAAACTGTTTTTT
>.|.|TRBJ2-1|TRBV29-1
CSVDARVLPPYNEQFF
TGCAGCGTTGACGCCCGGGTCCTCCCCCCATACAATGAGCAGTTCTTC
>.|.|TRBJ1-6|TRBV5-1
CASSPQSSYNSPLHF
TGCGCCAGCAGCCCACAGAGCTCCTATAATTCACCCCTCCACTTT
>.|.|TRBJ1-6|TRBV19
CASGQSYNSPLHF
TGTGCCAGTGGACAGAGCTATAATTCACCCCTCCACTTT
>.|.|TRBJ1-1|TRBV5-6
CASSLDKGRMNTEAFF
TGTGCCAGCAGCTTGGACAAAGGACGGATGAACACTGAAGCTTTCTTT
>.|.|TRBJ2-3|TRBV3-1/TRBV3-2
CASSIADTQYF
TGTGCCAGCAGCATCGCAGATACGCAGTATTTT
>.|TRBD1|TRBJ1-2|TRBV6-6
CASSSTAGQGIGYTF
TGTGCCAGCAGTTCCACTGCGGGACAGGGGATTGGCTACACCTTC
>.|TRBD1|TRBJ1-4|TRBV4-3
CASSQGPGGNEKLFF
TGCGCCAGCAGCCAAGGTCCAGGGGGTAATGAAAAACTGTTTTTT
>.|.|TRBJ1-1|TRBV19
CASRLTGTGNTEAFF
TGTGCCAGTAGGCTTACAGGGACGGGGAACACTGAAGCTTTCTTT
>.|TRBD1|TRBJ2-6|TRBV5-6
CASSLGGTGGGSGANVLTF
TGTGCCAGCAGCTTGGGAGGGACAGGGGGAGGGTCTGGGGCCAACGTCCTGACTTTC
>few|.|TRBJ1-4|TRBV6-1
CASSEGTKGTNEKLFF
TGTGCCAGCAGTGAAGGAACCAAGGGCACTAATGAAAAACTGTTTTTT
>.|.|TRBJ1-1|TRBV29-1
CSVEDMPNTEAFF
TGCAGCGTTGAAGATATGCCGAACACTGAAGCTTTCTTT
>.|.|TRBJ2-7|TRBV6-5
CASSYSSGREEQYF
.
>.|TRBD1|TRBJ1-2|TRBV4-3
CASSHGQGIYTF
TGCGCCAGCAGCCATGGACAGGGAATCTACACCTTC
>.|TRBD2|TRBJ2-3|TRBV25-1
CASSPSGGSDTQYF
TGTGCCAGCAGTCCCAGCGGGGGGTCAGATACGCAGTATTTT
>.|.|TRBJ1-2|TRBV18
CASSPHRTLGYGYTF
TGTGCCAGCTCACCACACCGGACCTTGGGCTATGGCTACACCTTC
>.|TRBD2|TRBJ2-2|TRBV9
CASSKTLAPGELFF
TGTGCCAGCAGCAAGACACTAGCGCCCGGGGAGCTGTTTTTT
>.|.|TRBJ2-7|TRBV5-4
CASTNPTVGSYEQYF
TGTGCCAGCACAAACCCGACAGTGGGGTCCTACGAGCAGTACTTC
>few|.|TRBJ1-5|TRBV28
CASSPYSNQPQHF
TGTGCCAGCAGCCCGTATAGCAATCAGCCCCAGCATTTT
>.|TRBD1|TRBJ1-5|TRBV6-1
CASSELLEGAGQPQHF
TGTGCCAGCAGTGAATTGCTTGAGGGGGCGGGTCAGCCCCAGCATTTT
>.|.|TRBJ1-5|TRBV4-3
CASSQDGAGDQPQHF
TGCGCCAGCAGCCAAGACGGGGCAGGGGATCAGCCCCAGCATTTT
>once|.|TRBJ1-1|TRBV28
CASSSLVAFF
TGTGCCAGCAGTTCGTTGGTTGCTTTCTTT
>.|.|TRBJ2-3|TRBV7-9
CASSVGTPDTQYF
TGTGCCAGCAGCGTGGGGACCCCAGATACGCAGTATTTT
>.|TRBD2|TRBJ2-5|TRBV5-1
CASSLPLAGGPRETQYF
TGCGCCAGCAGCCTCCCCTTAGCGGGGGGGCCGCGAGAGACCCAGTACTTC
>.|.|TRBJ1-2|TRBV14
CASSQEFRRPHGYTF
TGTGCCAGCAGCCAAGAATTCCGCCGACCCCATGGCTACACCTTC
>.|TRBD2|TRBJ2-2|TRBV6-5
CASRLAGANTGELFF
TGTGCCAGCAGACTAGCGGGGGCGAACACCGGGGAGCTGTTTTTT
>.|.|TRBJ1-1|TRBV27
CASSLSMNTEAFF
TGTGCCAGCAGCCTCTCCATGAACACTGAAGCTTTCTTT
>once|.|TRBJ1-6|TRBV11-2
CAIQGQNSYNSPLHF
TGTGCCATCCAAGGACAGAACTCCTATAATTCACCCCTCCACTTT
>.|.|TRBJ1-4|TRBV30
CAWSASSTNEKLFF
TGTGCCTGGAGCGCATCTTCAACTAATGAAAAACTGTTTTTT
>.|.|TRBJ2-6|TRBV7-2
CASSRRGESSGANVLTF
TGTGCCAGCAGCCGCAGGGGGGAAAGCTCTGGGGCCAACGTCCTGACTTTC
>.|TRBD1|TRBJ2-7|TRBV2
CASTRGQGASYEQYF
TGTGCCAGCACTAGAGGACAGGGGGCCTCCTACGAGCAGTACTTC
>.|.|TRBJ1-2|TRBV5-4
CASSLGRDYGYTF
TGTGCCAGCAGCTTGGGACGGGACTATGGCTACACCTTC
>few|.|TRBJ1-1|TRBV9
CASNDPGKNTEAFF
TGTGCCAGCAACGATCCTGGCAAAAACACTGAAGCTTTCTTT
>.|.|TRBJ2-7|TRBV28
CASSSGRYEQYF
TGTGCCAGCAGTTCAGGCAGATACGAGCAGTACTTC
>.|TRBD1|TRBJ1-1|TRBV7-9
CASSYEKGQGQNTEAFF
TGTGCCAGCAGTTACGAAAAGGGACAGGGACAGAACACTGAAGCTTTCTTT
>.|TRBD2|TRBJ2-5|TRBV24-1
CATSDHRLAGQETQYF
TGTGCCACCAGTGATCACCGACTAGCGGGGCAAGAGACCCAGTACTTC
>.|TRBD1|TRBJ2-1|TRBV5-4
CASSAGQGRSEQFF
TGTGCCAGCAGCGCTGGACAGGGTAGGTCTGAGCAGTTCTTC
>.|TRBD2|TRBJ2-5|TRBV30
CAWGTSGDRETQYF
TGTGCCTGGGGGACTAGCGGGGACCGAGAGACCCAGTACTTC
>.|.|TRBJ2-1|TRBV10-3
CASGGGWVDEQFF
TGTGCCAGCGGAGGGGGCTGGGTCGATGAGCAGTTCTTC
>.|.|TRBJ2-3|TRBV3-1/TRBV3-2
CASSQEDTQYF
TGTGCCAGCAGCCAAGAGGATACGCAGTATTTT
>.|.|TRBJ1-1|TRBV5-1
CASSPTFQKMTAFF
TGCGCCAGCAGCCCAACTTTTCAAAAAATGACGGCTTTCTTT
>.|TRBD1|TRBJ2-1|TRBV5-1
CASSNQGQVNNEQFF
TGCGCCAGCAGCAACCAGGGACAGGTAAACAATGAGCAGTTCTTC